The clone carrying this T cell receptor (beta chain) was recorded at least ten times. Antigen: not known. Amplification of TCR alpha and beta CDR3 regions from RNA used iRepertoire nested multiplex PCR. A single record per CDR3 protein comes from TCRdb applying MiXCR to the multiplex PCR reads. This repertoire shows about 110,000 distinct CDR3 sequences, 25% to 30% found once; its top ten account for around 30%. The germline V gene encodes CDR1 DFQATT and CDR2 SNEGSKA (reference sequence). Deletions cut 7 bases from V and 0 bases from J, with 15 bases between. The CDR3 extends over 14 amino acids. The data stem from a study of glioma-infiltrating T cells. Notes on the study in general: Above-expected tissue-blood divergence occurred in all gliomas, most in low-grade ones.

The TCR sequence derives from a human donor with low-grade glioma or glioblastoma, undergoing nonglioma brain surgery, or in good health (not recorded which). The chain combines TRBV20-1 with TRBJ1-1, with D hard to call. The material sequenced was glioma tissue, nonneoplastic brain tissue, or PBMCs (not recorded which). CDR3 nucleotide sequence: TGCAGTGAACCGAGTGCCCTCGTGAACACTGAAGCTTTCTTT. It is translated as CSEPSALVNTEAFF.